The clone carrying this TCR beta chain was counted a few times. As yet, its antigen is unknown. Germline CDR1 is SEHNR and CDR2 is FQNEAQ (reference sequence). The CDR3 totals 14 residues. V was clipped by 0 bases and J by 5 bases, with 11 bases between them. This entry belongs to a study of T-cell reconstitution after alpha-beta-depleted transplantation in children. Overall study results and limits: T-cell numbers and diversity, one year after transplant, stemmed largely from T cells that were newly produced. There were reportedly several hundred expanded graft clones from which alpha-beta T cells came about two months after transplant. Day-60 TCRbeta diversity that was high in some patients was derived from surviving recipient T cells and thymic progenitors.

Unique molecular identifiers were used to barcode this TCRbeta library. Each CDR3 protein is one row after TCRdb ran MiXCR on the PCR reads. The data show 600,000 to 800,000 distinct CDR3 sequences, around 12% seen once. This specimen was PBMCs, taken before TCRalphabeta/CD19-depleted stem cell transplant. This clonotype was obtained from a girl between 2 and 10 years old with congenital amegakaryocytic thrombocytopenia, due to receive a stem cell transplant. J is TRBJ2-7 and V is TRBV7-9; D is unclear. In nucleotides, the CDR3 is TGTGCCAGCAGCTTAGCGCAAGGGTGGCACGAGCAGTACTTC. It encodes CASSLAQGWHEQYF.